This is a list of T cell receptor beta chains from one sample in a study of CD8 T cells in ankylosing spondylitis. TCRdb re-derived calls from the 5' RACE reads in MiXCR, one entry per CDR3 protein. The table lists under 300,000 distinct CDR3 sequences, 8.6% of them singletons, with under 7.5% in the top ten. Material: blood, either unsorted or a sorted T cell fraction (not recorded which). The receptors here all came from a male donor with ankylosing spondylitis or in good health (not recorded which). The CDR3 runs from the conserved cysteine through the conserved F or W. The D gene is left open where the match is weak. Only part of the rows carry a size: once, few, many, or a class if the clone is expanded.

v_gene,j_gene,d_gene,abundance,CDR3aa,CDR3nt
TRBV5-1,TRBJ1-1,NA,many,CASSSGAVREAFF,TGCGCCAGCAGCTCAGGGGCGGTCCGTGAAGCTTTCTTT
TRBV29-1,TRBJ1-4,NA,many,CSAPDLGNEKLFF,TGCAGCGCCCCGGATCTGGGGAATGAAAAACTGTTTTTT
TRBV2,TRBJ1-2,NA,many,CASRAGTTPRYGYTF,TGTGCCAGCAGGGCTGGGACTACACCCCGCTATGGCTACACCTTC
TRBV12-3/TRBV12-4,TRBJ2-2,NA,many,CASSADVRNGELFF,TGTGCCAGCAGTGCGGACGTCAGGAACGGGGAGCTGTTTTTT
TRBV6-1,TRBJ1-5,NA,NA,CASSEARFAGQPQHF,TGTGCCAGCAGTGAAGCCAGGTTCGCCGGTCAGCCCCAGCATTTT
TRBV12-3/TRBV12-4,TRBJ1-5,NA,many,CASSLDRGNQPQHF,TGTGCCAGCAGTTTAGATAGGGGGAATCAGCCCCAGCATTTT
TRBV6-2/TRBV6-3,TRBJ1-4,NA,NA,CASSYPADKNEKLFF,TGTGCCAGCAGTTACCCTGCGGACAAAAATGAAAAACTGTTTTTT
TRBV6-1,TRBJ1-3,NA,few,CASLRERTGNTIYF,TGTGCCAGCCTCAGGGAAAGGACTGGAAACACCATATATTTT
TRBV11-3,TRBJ2-7,NA,NA,CASSWMEGPYEQYF,TGTGCCAGCAGCTGGATGGAGGGCCCCTACGAGCAGTACTTC
TRBV14,TRBJ2-3,TRBD2,NA,CASSLASGGPTDTQYF,TGTGCCAGCAGCCTCGCTAGCGGGGGCCCCACAGATACGCAGTATTTT
TRBV20-1,TRBJ2-1,NA,many,CSARKQSVGEQFF,TGCAGTGCTAGAAAACAGAGTGTCGGTGAGCAGTTCTTC
TRBV6-2/TRBV6-3,TRBJ2-7,TRBD1,NA,CASRQSGTGSYEQYF,TGTGCCAGCAGACAATCCGGGACAGGGTCCTACGAGCAGTACTTC
TRBV24-1,TRBJ2-1,NA,many,CATSDPLGHSYNEQFF,TGTGCCACCAGTGATCCTCTGGGACACTCCTACAATGAGCAGTTCTTC
TRBV29-1,TRBJ1-2,NA,NA,CSVVKSFGYTF,TGCAGCGTCGTGAAATCGTTCGGCTACACCTTC
TRBV21-1,TRBJ2-3,NA,many,CASSNSLAPLITDTQYF,TGTGCCAGCAGCAATTCCCTAGCGCCTCTCATCACAGATACGCAGTATTTT
TRBV18,TRBJ1-6,NA,few,CASSPPFESPLHF,TGTGCCAGCTCCCCACCCTTTGAGTCACCCCTCCACTTT
TRBV6-2/TRBV6-3,TRBJ2-7,NA,NA,CASSSVRQSYEQYF,TGTGCCAGCAGTTCCGTTCGACAGTCCTACGAGCAGTACTTC
TRBV20-1,TRBJ2-3,NA,few,CSARAPDTQYF,TGCAGTGCTAGAGCTCCAGATACGCAGTATTTT
TRBV20-1,TRBJ1-1,NA,NA,CSARDRDRNTEAFF,TGCAGTGCTAGAGATCGGGATCGGAACACTGAAGCTTTCTTT
TRBV25-1,TRBJ2-4,NA,NA,CASSDAGRNIQYF,TGTGCCAGCAGTGATGCGGGGCGAAACATTCAGTACTTC
TRBV5-1,TRBJ1-1,NA,NA,CASSLMGVYTEAFF,TGCGCCAGCAGCTTGATGGGAGTTTACACTGAAGCTTTCTTT
TRBV5-1,TRBJ2-2,TRBD1,many,CASSLAGQGLLNTGELFF,TGCGCCAGCAGCTTGGCTGGACAGGGTCTATTGAACACCGGGGAGCTGTTTTTT
TRBV10-3,TRBJ2-7,NA,many,CAISETLGEQYF,TGTGCCATCAGTGAAACACTGGGGGAGCAGTACTTC
TRBV3-1,TRBJ2-7,NA,many,CASSQDLYEQYF,TGTGCCAGCAGCCAAGATCTATACGAGCAGTACTTC
TRBV5-6,TRBJ2-7,TRBD1,few,CASSFGPFSNRGLDYEQYF,TGTGCCAGCAGCTTTGGGCCCTTTTCTAACAGGGGTTTGGACTACGAGCAGTACTTC
TRBV5-1,TRBJ1-4,NA,many,CASSPSTDGEKLFF,TGCGCCAGCAGCCCAAGCACGGACGGGGAAAAACTGTTTTTT
TRBV7-9,TRBJ2-1,NA,many,CASSPLGGQSYNEQFF,TGTGCCAGCAGTCCCCTCGGGGGACAGTCCTACAATGAGCAGTTCTTC
TRBV10-3,TRBJ2-2,NA,few,CAITPGVEQINTGELFF,TGTGCCATCACCCCCGGGGTCGAACAGATTAACACCGGGGAGCTGTTTTTT
TRBV18,TRBJ1-3,TRBD1,few,CASSPTTGTGNTIYF,TGTGCCAGCTCACCGACGACAGGGACTGGAAACACCATATATTTT
TRBV27,TRBJ2-1,NA,many,CASSLSMGDRYNEQFF,TGTGCCAGCAGTTTATCGATGGGTGATCGGTACAATGAGCAGTTCTTC
TRBV5-5,TRBJ1-5,TRBD1,NA,CASSLEGGPDQPQHF,TGTGCCAGCAGCTTGGAAGGGGGCCCGGATCAGCCCCAGCATTTT
TRBV20-1,TRBJ2-3,TRBD2,few,CSARDLLAGFTDTQYF,TGCAGTGCTAGAGATTTACTAGCGGGATTCACAGATACGCAGTATTTT
TRBV5-1,TRBJ2-3,TRBD2,few,CASSFTWTGGPEDTQYF,TGCGCCAGCAGTTTTACTTGGACGGGGGGGCCTGAAGATACGCAGTATTTT
TRBV20-1,TRBJ2-5,NA,many,CSAWGSEETQYF,TGCAGTGCATGGGGATCCGAAGAGACCCAGTACTTC
TRBV27,TRBJ2-1,NA,many,CASGRGGMDEQFF,TGTGCCAGCGGCAGGGGGGGGATGGATGAGCAGTTCTTC
TRBV18,TRBJ2-1,TRBD2,few,CASSSSGGAFNEQFF,TGTGCCAGCTCATCGAGCGGGGGAGCCTTCAATGAGCAGTTCTTC
TRBV7-7,TRBJ2-7,NA,NA,CASSPRGGDERYF,TGTGCTAGCAGCCCTAGGGGGGGGGACGAGCGGTACTTC
TRBV7-3,TRBJ2-3,TRBD2,NA,CASSNPGLASQRTDTQYF,TGTGCCAGCAGCAATCCGGGACTAGCGTCACAGAGAACAGATACGCAGTATTTT
TRBV29-1,TRBJ2-1,NA,many,CSVELGAKEQFF,TGCAGCGTTGAACTCGGGGCTAAAGAGCAGTTCTTC
TRBV7-9,TRBJ2-4,TRBD2,NA,CASSLSGGPVDIQYF,TGTGCCAGCAGCCTTAGCGGGGGCCCGGTGGACATTCAGTACTTC
TRBV19,TRBJ1-5,TRBD1,many,CASSLQGIPNQPQHF,TGTGCCAGTAGTTTACAGGGGATCCCCAATCAGCCCCAGCATTTT
TRBV6-2/TRBV6-3,TRBJ2-2,NA,many,CASSYRGALNTGELFF,TGTGCCAGCAGTTACCGGGGGGCTTTGAACACCGGGGAGCTGTTTTTT
TRBV20-1,TRBJ2-1,TRBD2,many,CSALAGGDHEQFF,TGCAGTGCCCTTGCGGGAGGTGATCATGAGCAGTTCTTC
TRBV20-1,TRBJ2-5,TRBD1,many,CSAIKTGGETQYF,TGCAGTGCCATAAAGACAGGGGGAGAGACCCAGTACTTC
TRBV9,TRBJ2-2,TRBD1,many,CASSPRTGASTGELFF,TGTGCCAGCAGCCCCCGGACAGGGGCCTCGACCGGGGAGCTGTTTTTT
TRBV30,TRBJ2-1,TRBD1,NA,CACRDRGWEADLSSYNEQFF,TGTGCCTGCCGGGACAGGGGGTGGGAAGCGGACTTAAGCTCCTACAATGAGCAGTTCTTC